This entry lists 10 T cell receptor beta chains sequenced from one sample in a study of Graves' ophthalmopathy and Graves' hyperthyroidism (dated 2018 in TCRdb). Reads for this sample came from an Illumina HiSeq 2000. For repertoire sequencing, the TCR beta CDR3 regions were amplified from RNA transcripts. HTBI primers and the Qiagen OneStep RT-PCR kit were used in a first-round RT-PCR, which was followed by a second-round multiplex PCR, size selection and purification. In TCRdb, the public reads were trimmed at Q25 with fastp and aligned with MiXCR, with productive beta chains retained. Rows with a matching CDR3 protein are joined into one entry that keeps the most common DNA and genes. The table for this sample lists more than 300,000 distinct CDR3 sequences; about 18% of them were counted only once. Roughly 2.3% of the sample is taken by the ten largest. Sequencing was performed on peripheral blood. The receptors come from an adult woman with stable Graves' hyperthyroidism.

This clonotype was seen many times. This rearrangement joins TRBV28 to TRBJ2-5, with D hard to call. The germline gives CDR1 MDHEN, CDR2 SYDVKM. V was clipped by 2 bases and J by 1 base, with 20 bases between them. The CDR3 covers 18 residues. The CDR3 DNA is TGTGCCAGCAGTTTAGGTTTGAGGTCAGGAGCTGCCCAAGAGACCCAGTACTTC. Protein sequence: CASSLGLRSGAAQETQYF. The full variable domain, with the rest looked up from reference TRBV28 and TRBJ2-5, is DVKVTQSSRYLVKRTGEKVFLECVQDMDHENMFWYRQDPGLGLRLIYFSYDVKMKEKGDIPEGYSVSREKKERFSLILESASTNQTSMYLCASSLGLRSGAAQETQYFGPGTRLLVL.

CDR3 DNA sequence: TGTGCCAGCAGGTCACTCGGAGGGAAGCTGTTTTTT. Residues: CASRSLGGKLFF. This chain connects TRBV7-9 to TRBJ2-2; TRBD2 is a possible D gene (6 bases). The CDR3 has 12 amino acids. Between the trimmed V and J ends, which lost 6 bases and 12 bases, there was a span of 14 bases. CDR1 SEHNR and CDR2 FQNEAQ come from the germline V gene (reference sequence). Filled out from reference TRBV7-9 and TRBJ2-2, the complete variable domain reads DTGVSQNPRHKITKRGQNVTFRCDPISEHNRLYWYRQTLGQGPEFLTYFQNEAQLEKSRLLSDRFSAERPKGSFSTLEIQRTEQGDSAMYLCASRSLGGKLFFGEGSRLTVL.

To note about this clonotype: A read error may account for a junction end that differs from germline. This rearrangement joins TRBV6-1 to TRBJ1-5; D uncertain. The germline CDR1 and CDR2 sequences are MNHNS and SASEGT. This CDR3 contains 15 residues. This chain's CDR3 is CASSERWVRNQPQLF. In nucleotides, the CDR3 is TGTGCCAGCAGTGAAAGGTGGGTCCGCAATCAGCCCCAGCTTTTT.

This clonotype was recorded many times. The chain employs TRBV28 and TRBJ2-3, with TRBD1 as a possible D gene (6 bases). This CDR3 has 15 residues. Per the germline V gene, CDR1 is MDHEN and CDR2 is SYDVKM. Trimming took off 5 bases at V and 1 base at J, with 13 bases between the two ends. Written as DNA, the CDR3 is TGTGCCAGCAGTACCGTGGGGGCCGGCACAGATACGCAGTATTTT. As protein: CASSTVGAGTDTQYF.

This clonotype was picked up many times. This rearrangement joins TRBV27 to TRBJ2-5; 10 positions agree with TRBD2. With V trimmed by 4 bases and J by 9 bases, 14 bases remained unmatched. In germline, CDR1 is MNHEY, CDR2 SMNVEV (reference sequence). This CDR3 has 16 residues. CDR3 sequence: CASSSTGTSAKRAQYF. DNA of the CDR3: TGTGCCAGCAGTTCAACTGGGACTAGCGCCAAGAGGGCCCAGTACTTC.

Remarks on this clonotype: Without the conserved terminal phenylalanine or tryptophan, this CDR3 likely stems from a read error. The chain joins TRBV7-9 to TRBJ2-7; 11 bases line up with TRBD2. J gave up 3 bases and V 5 bases, and 6 bases lay outside the gene matches. The length of the CDR3 is 15 residues. Germline-derived CDR1 and CDR2 are SEHNR and FQNEAQ (reference sequence). CDR3 sequence: CASSPNLAGGYEQYY. In DNA, the CDR3 is TGTGCCAGCAGCCCTAATCTAGCGGGAGGCTACGAGCAGTACTAC.

There are a few counts of this clonotype. This chain joins TRBV12-3 or TRBV12-4 and TRBJ1-2; 9 bases line up with TRBD1. The CDR3 sequence is 16 residues long. Trimming at V came to 6 bases and at J to 2 bases, leaving 10 bases not matched to a gene. The CDR3 reads CASRLSGQGWNYGYTF. The CDR3 DNA sequence: TGTGCCAGCAGACTATCGGGACAGGGATGGAACTATGGCTACACCTTC.

The V call is TRBV6-5, the J call TRBJ2-7; possible D gene TRBD2, 6 bases. In germline, CDR1 is MNHEY, CDR2 SVGAGI. Trimming stripped 2 bases from V and 7 bases from J, with 12 bases between. CDR3 size: 13 residues. The CDR3, as DNA: TGTGCCAGCAGTTACCCTGATGCGGGGGAGCAGTACTTC. It codes for CASSYPDAGEQYF.

The table lists this clonotype with many counts. This chain joins TRBV28 and TRBJ2-2; 11 positions match TRBD2. The J segment lost 6 bases and the V segment lost 7 bases, leaving 13 bases of the junction unmatched. This CDR3 is built from 17 residues. Germline CDR1 and CDR2: MDHEN and SYDVKM. CDR3 sequence reads: CASNPPSGRSGSGELFF. DNA for the CDR3: TGTGCCAGCAACCCCCCTAGCGGGAGGAGCGGGTCCGGGGAGCTGTTTTTT.

This clonotype was detected ten times or more. V is TRBV6-2 or TRBV6-3 and J is TRBJ2-5, with TRBD2 matching 10 bases. V dropped 6 bases and J dropped 1; count of bases not matched to a gene: 2. The CDR3 runs to 14 residues. The V gene's germline CDR1 is MNHEY and CDR2 SVGEGT. CDR3 in amino acids: CASRRLAGQETQYF. DNA of the CDR3: TGTGCCAGCAGGCGACTAGCGGGCCAAGAGACCCAGTACTTC.